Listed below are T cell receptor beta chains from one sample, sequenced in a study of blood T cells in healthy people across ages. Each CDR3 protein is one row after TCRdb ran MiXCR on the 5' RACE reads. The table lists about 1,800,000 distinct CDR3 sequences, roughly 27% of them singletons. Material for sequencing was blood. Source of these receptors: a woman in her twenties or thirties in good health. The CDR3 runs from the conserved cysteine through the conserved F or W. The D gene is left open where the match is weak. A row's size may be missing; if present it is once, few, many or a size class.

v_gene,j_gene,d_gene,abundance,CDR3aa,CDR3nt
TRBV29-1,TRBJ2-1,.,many,CSVGTGYNEQFF,TGCAGCGTTGGGACCGGGTACAATGAGCAGTTCTTC
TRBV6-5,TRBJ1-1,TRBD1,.,CASSFRDRNTRGAFF,TGTGCCAGCAGTTTCCGGGACAGGAATACCCGGGGAGCTTTCTTT
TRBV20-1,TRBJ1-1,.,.,CSARDLRAYTRANTEAFF,TGCAGTGCTAGAGATCTCAGGGCGTACACTCGTGCGAACACTGAAGCTTTCTTT
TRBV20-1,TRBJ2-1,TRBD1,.,CSARDQGVSYNEQFF,TGCAGTGCTAGAGATCAGGGGGTTTCCTACAATGAGCAGTTCTTC
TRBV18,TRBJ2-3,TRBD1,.,CASSRLPGQGSATQYF,TGTGCCAGCTCACGCCTCCCTGGACAGGGGTCAGCTACGCAGTATTTT
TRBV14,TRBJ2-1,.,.,CASSQDGLGEQFF,TGTGCCAGCAGCCAAGATGGTTTGGGGGAGCAGTTCTTC
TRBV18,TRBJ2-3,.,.,CASSPTGAPDTQYF,TGTGCCAGCTCACCGACAGGAGCTCCAGATACGCAGTATTTT
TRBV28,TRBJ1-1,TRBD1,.,CASTGTDNIPEAFF,TGTGCCAGCACCGGGACAGATAATATCCCTGAAGCTTTCTTT
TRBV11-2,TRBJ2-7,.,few,CASRSGGGRNEQYF,TGTGCCAGCAGGAGTGGTGGGGGGCGGAACGAGCAGTACTTC
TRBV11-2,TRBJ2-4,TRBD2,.,CASSPMPGLAGREAKNIQYF,TGTGCCAGCAGCCCAATGCCGGGACTAGCGGGGAGGGAAGCCAAAAACATTCAGTACTTC
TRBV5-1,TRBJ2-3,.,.,CASSYETVTDTQYF,TGCGCCAGCAGCTACGAGACCGTCACAGATACGCAGTATTTT
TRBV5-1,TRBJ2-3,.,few,CASSLAEQVTDTQYF,TGCGCCAGCAGCTTAGCGGAGCAAGTCACAGATACGCAGTATTTT
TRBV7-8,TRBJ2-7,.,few,CASSLVRAGAYEQYF,TGTGCCAGCAGCTTAGTCCGAGCGGGCGCCTACGAGCAGTACTTC
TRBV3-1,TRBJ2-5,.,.,CASSQDRGIQETQYF,TGTGCCAGCAGCCAAGACCGGGGGATCCAAGAGACCCAGTACTTC
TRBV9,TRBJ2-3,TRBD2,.,CASSASPILAGGRTDTQYF,TGTGCCAGCAGCGCGAGCCCTATCCTAGCGGGGGGGCGAACAGATACGCAGTATTTT
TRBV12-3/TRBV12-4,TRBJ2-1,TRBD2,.,CASRLGLAGDNEQLF,TGTGCCAGCAGGCTGGGACTAGCGGGGGACAATGAGCAGTTGTTC
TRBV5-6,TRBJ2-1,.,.,CASSLGRVVEQFF,TGTGCCAGCAGCTTGGGGAGGGTGGTTGAGCAGTTCTTC
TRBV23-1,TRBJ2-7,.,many,CASRSYEQYF,TGCGCCAGCCGCTCCTACGAGCAGTACTTC
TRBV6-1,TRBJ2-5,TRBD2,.,CASRWDYRRETQYF,TGTGCCAGCAGGTGGGACTACCGGAGGGAGACCCAGTACTTC
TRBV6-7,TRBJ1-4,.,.,CASSPRQRRVTNEKLFF,TGTGCCAGCAGTCCCAGACAGAGAAGAGTAACTAATGAAAAACTGTTTTTT
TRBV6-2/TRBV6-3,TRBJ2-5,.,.,CATIRTTQETQYF,TGTGCCACCATTCGGACTACCCAAGAGACCCAGTACTTC
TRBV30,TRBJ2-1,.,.,CAWSVLRKSSYNEQFF,TGTGCCTGGAGTGTACTCAGGAAAAGCTCCTACAATGAGCAGTTCTTC
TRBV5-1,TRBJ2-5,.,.,CASSPSFGTQYF,TGCGCCAGCAGTCCTAGTTTCGGGACCCAGTACTTC
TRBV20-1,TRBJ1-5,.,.,CSARARGSGGSPQHF,TGCAGTGCTAGAGCTCGGGGCTCAGGAGGATCGCCCCAGCATTTT
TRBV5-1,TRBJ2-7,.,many,CASSLGTRLYEQYF,TGCGCCAGCAGCTTGGGGACCCGACTCTACGAGCAGTACTTC
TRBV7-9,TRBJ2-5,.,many,CASSSLWDPDQETQYF,TGTGCCAGCAGCAGCCTTTGGGACCCAGACCAAGAGACCCAGTACTTC
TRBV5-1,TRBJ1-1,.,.,CASSLSVEGTEAFF,TGCGCCAGCAGCTTGAGCGTGGAGGGCACTGAAGCTTTCTTT
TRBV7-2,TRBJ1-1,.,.,CASSFPQGVRTEAFF,TGTGCCAGCAGCTTCCCGCAGGGAGTTAGAACTGAAGCTTTCTTT
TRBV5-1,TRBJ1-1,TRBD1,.,CASSWGQADTEAFF,TGCGCCAGCAGTTGGGGACAGGCGGACACTGAAGCTTTCTTT
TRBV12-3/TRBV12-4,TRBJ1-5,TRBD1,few,CASSTGQGNNQPQHF,TGTGCCAGCAGCACAGGACAGGGGAACAATCAGCCCCAGCATTTT
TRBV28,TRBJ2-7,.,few,CASLDRGLGEQYF,TGTGCCAGTCTGGATCGCGGCTTGGGCGAGCAGTACTTC
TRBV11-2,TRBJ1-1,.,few,CASSFSGVSTEAFF,TGTGCCAGCAGCTTTTCCGGGGTATCCACTGAAGCTTTCTTT
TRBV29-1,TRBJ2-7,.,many,CSVGDGGEQYF,TGCAGCGTTGGAGATGGGGGTGAGCAGTACTTC
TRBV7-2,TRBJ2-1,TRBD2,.,CASSFSGSEGGEQFF,TGTGCCAGCAGCTTTAGCGGGAGTGAGGGGGGTGAGCAGTTCTTC
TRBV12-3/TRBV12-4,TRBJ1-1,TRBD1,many,CASSRQGGNTEAFF,TGTGCCAGCAGCCGACAGGGAGGGAACACTGAAGCTTTCTTT
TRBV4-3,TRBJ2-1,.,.,CASSQDLLAPVYNEQFF,TGCGCCAGCAGCCAGGACCTTTTGGCGCCCGTGTACAATGAGCAGTTCTTC
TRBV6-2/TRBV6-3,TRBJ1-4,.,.,CASTGTWSPGGKLFF,TGTGCCAGCACCGGAACGTGGTCCCCTGGAGGAAAACTGTTTTTT
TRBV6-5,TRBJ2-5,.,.,CASAGRAYQETQYF,TGTGCCAGCGCTGGGCGGGCCTACCAAGAGACCCAGTACTTC